The 14 T cell receptor beta chains listed next were all sequenced from one sample in a study of T cells after posttransplantation cyclophosphamide. Cyclophosphamide on days +3 and +4 followed busulfan-fludarabine conditioning and a marrow graft. Sequencing used immunoSEQ multiplex PCR; TCRdb keeps in-frame clones, though not all of them. The specimen gives about 11,000 clones without singletons; the ten biggest hold approximately 15%. The input for sequencing was PBMCs, taken after allogeneic stem cell transplant with posttransplant cyclophosphamide. Receptor source: a female patient in her thirties or forties who received an allogeneic stem cell transplant from a related donor, was CMV-positive, and had no GVHD. Some T cells may possibly be graft donor cells.

This clone occurred many times. The chain couples TRBV4-1 to TRBJ1-1; D is undetermined. V gave up 0 bases and J gave up 7 bases, with 15 bases separating them. In germline, CDR1 is MGHRA, CDR2 YSYEKL. The CDR3 consists of 15 residues. CDR3 coding DNA: TGCGCCAGCAGCCAAGATAGGATCCCGAGGGATGAAGCTTTCTTT. It is translated as CASSQDRIPRDEAFF.

In its sample, this clone was seen many times. The chain is built from TRBV19 and TRBJ2-5; a weak D match, TRBD2 (6 bases). CDR3 size: 16 residues. Trimming stripped 1 base from V and 7 bases from J, with 19 bases between. The V gene's germline CDR1 is LNHDA and CDR2 SQIVND (reference sequence). The CDR3 nucleotides are TGTGCCAGTAGTATAGTTCCAGGACTAACCGGGGGGACCCAGTACTTC. It specifies CASSIVPGLTGGTQYF.

This clone was detected many times. This sequence joins TRBV9 and TRBJ1-1; D not certain. Trimming shortened V by 0 bases and J by 4 bases, and 13 bases separated the two germline ends. CDR1 and CDR2 from the germline V gene are SGDLS and YYNGEE. The CDR3 loop spans 15 amino acids. CDR3 sequence: CASSVENGAGTEAFF. Here the CDR3 DNA reads TGTGCCAGCAGCGTAGAAAATGGAGCGGGCACTGAAGCTTTCTTT.

In this sample, this clone turned up many times. The chain recombines TRBV27 with TRBJ1-2; a weak D match, TRBD1 (6 bases). V lost 4 bases and J lost 5, with 17 bases in between. The CDR3 contains 15 residues. Germline V gene sequence: CDR1 MNHEY, CDR2 SMNVEV (reference sequence). CDR3 region: CASSWVPGHPYGYTF. Here the CDR3 DNA reads TGTGCCAGCAGTTGGGTCCCGGGACACCCTTATGGCTACACCTTC.

The table lists this clone with many counts. The chain couples TRBV10-3 to TRBJ2-5; possible D gene TRBD1, 6 bases. Germline CDR1 ENHRY, CDR2 SYGVKD. V was cut by 3 bases and J by 7 bases, with 18 bases left in between. The CDR3 loop spans 15 amino acids. CDR3 region: CAISDLTRDKGTQYF. The CDR3 DNA sequence: TGTGCCATCAGTGACCTCACCCGGGACAAAGGGACCCAGTACTTC.

This clone was seen at least ten times. The V gene is TRBV27, the J gene TRBJ2-2, with TRBD2 matching over 11 bases. This CDR3 spans 15 amino acids. After removal of 11 bases from V and 3 bases from J, the junction contained 8 bases not matched to a gene. Germline lookup yields CDR1 MNHEY and CDR2 SMNVEV (reference sequence). The CDR3 sequence is CAGRGLAEYTGELFF. As DNA, the CDR3 is TGTGCCGGAAGGGGACTAGCGGAATACACCGGGGAGCTGTTTTTT.

Many counts were recorded for this clone. The V and J genes are TRBV19 and TRBJ1-6; 8 bases are a match to TRBD1. Germline V lookup: CDR1 LNHDA, CDR2 SQIVND (reference sequence). The V segment lost 1 base and the J segment 3 bases; nucleotides outside the gene matches: 5. The CDR3 consists of 17 residues. The CDR3 DNA reads TGTGCCAGTAGTATAGGACGGACAGGGCGCTATAATTCACCCCTCCACTTT. Translating it yields CASSIGRTGRYNSPLHF.

This clone was seen a few times. V usage is TRBV7-2 and J usage is TRBJ2-5, with 7 bases lining up with TRBD1. Near its end, the DNA agrees better with TRBJ2-7, so the J call may be wrong. Germline CDR1 SGHTA, CDR2 FQGNSA. This CDR3 contains 17 residues. Written as DNA, the CDR3 is TGTGCCAGCAGCCCCCGGAAGGGGACAGCCCGATCCGGCGAGCAGTACTTC. This encodes CASSPRKGTARSGEQYF.

This clone was detected many times. The rearrangement links TRBV4-1 to TRBJ2-1, with 10 bases that match TRBD1. The CDR3 runs 16 residues. Per germline, CDR1 MGHRA and CDR2 YSYEKL. The V gene end was trimmed by 4 bases and the J gene end by 1 base; junction bases not matched to a gene: 4. This chain's CDR3 is CASSRLDRGSYNEQFF. The DNA of the CDR3 is TGCGCCAGCAGCCGATTGGACAGGGGGTCCTACAATGAGCAGTTCTTC.

The chain carries TRBV6-5 and TRBJ2-7, with D perhaps matching TRBD2 (5 bases). CDR3 length equals 14 residues. In germline, CDR1 is MNHEY, CDR2 SVGAGI. Trimming took off 10 bases at V and 3 bases at J, with 19 bases between the two ends. The CDR3 bases are TGTGCCACACATAGGACCCTACGGGACTACGAGCAGTACTTC. Translating gives CATHRTLRDYEQYF.

At least ten counts were recorded for this clone. The chain is built from TRBV7-8 and TRBJ1-5; D not resolved. The CDR3 consists of 16 residues. Trimming took off 5 bases at V and 0 bases at J, with 14 bases between the two ends. CDR1 is SGHVS, CDR2 FQNEAQ, per germline. Written as DNA, the CDR3 is TGTGCCAGCAGCCTTACAACATTGTATAGCAATCAGCCCCAGCATTTT. Protein: CASSLTTLYSNQPQHF.

This clone was recorded many times. The chain is built from TRBV18 and TRBJ2-7, with D tentatively TRBD2 (6 bases). V was shortened by 8 bases and J by 0 bases, with 14 bases between the two germline ends. Germline V CDR1 and CDR2: KGHSH, LQKENI. The CDR3 contains 14 residues. CDR3 coding DNA: TGTGCCAGCCAAGCGGGCGACGCCTCCTACGAGCAGTACTTC. Amino acid sequence: CASQAGDASYEQYF.

The sample holds many counts of this clone. The chain couples TRBV13 to TRBJ2-3, with D maybe TRBD2 (6 bases). V gave up 5 bases and J gave up 4 bases, with 19 bases separating them. The CDR3 has 16 residues. Germline V lookup: CDR1 PRHDT, CDR2 FYEKMQ (reference sequence). In nucleotides, the CDR3 is TGTGCCAGCAGCCCCAGAGGGAGGAGCGGCGCAGATACGCAGTATTTT. Its protein product is CASSPRGRSGADTQYF. The complete variable domain, with remaining parts taken from reference TRBV13 and TRBJ2-3, reads AAGVIQSPRHLIKEKRETATLKCYPIPRHDTVYWYQQGPGQDPQFLISFYEKMQSDKGSIPDRFSAQQFSDYHSELNMSSLELGDSALYFCASSPRGRSGADTQYFGPGTRLTVL.

This clone was observed many times. The genes are TRBV7-9 and TRBJ1-2; D call uncertain. Trimming left V 3 bases short and J 0 bases short, with 5 bases between. Germline CDR1 and CDR2: SEHNR and FQNEAQ (reference sequence). The CDR3 has 13 amino acids. CDR3 DNA: TGTGCCAGCAGCTTCGCGGCTAACTATGGCTACACCTTC. Protein sequence: CASSFAANYGYTF.